Sequencing of this T cell receptor (beta chain) was carried out in a study of neoadjuvant nivolumab and ipilimumab in lung cancer. In the study overall: The combination arm added day-1 ipilimumab 1 mg/kg to nivolumab 3 mg/kg on days 1, 15, 29. The study's findings and limits: TCR richness and clonality were higher in tumors than adjacent uninvolved lung. Only a single major-pathologic-response sample was available for clonality analysis.

On this clone itself: Its antigen is as yet unknown.

Deletions cut 4 bases from V and 2 bases from J, with 11 bases between. The length of the CDR3 is 14 residues. From germline, CDR1 is SQVTM and CDR2 ANQGSEA. Generated by immunoSEQ multiplex PCR, the TCRdb table keeps only in-frame clones and is missing some. The repertoire has roughly 39,000 clones, roughly 89% of them found once; the top ten carry approximately 3.4%. The TCR sequence derives from an adult with non-small cell lung cancer. The chain employs TRBV29-1 and TRBJ1-4, with D unclear. This specimen consisted of peripheral blood, obtained before neoadjuvant nivolumab, alone or with ipilimumab. The CDR3 region has the DNA TGCAGCGTTGTTCCGAGGGCGACTAATGAAAAACTGTTTTTT. This sequence encodes CSVVPRATNEKLFF.